These 25 T cell receptor beta chains share one sample of origin, sequenced in a study of resident and recirculating memory T cells in vitiligo. Profiling relied on immunoSEQ multiplex PCR, and the TCRdb table lists in-frame clones only, not all of them. The data hold 60,000 to 80,000 clones, with roughly nine tenths observed a single time. Input material: blood. The receptor source for this set is a male donor with vitiligo.

The J gene is TRBJ2-2, the V gene TRBV7-3; maybe TRBD2 (5 bases). The germline gives CDR1 SGHTA, CDR2 FQGTGA. Trimming removed 2 bases from V and 5 bases from J, with 6 bases in between. The CDR3 runs 13 residues. Here the CDR3 DNA reads TGTGCCAGCAGCTTAGCGGGTACCGGGGAGCTGTTTTTT. Translating it yields CASSLAGTGELFF.

The chain has TRBV5-8 and TRBJ1-3, with D uncertain. Trimming took 7 bases from V and 0 from J, leaving 11 bases between them. Germline-derived CDR1 and CDR2 are SGHTS and YDEGEE. The CDR3 contains 14 residues. The CDR3 DNA sequence: TGTGCCAGCTTATGGCCTTACTCTGGAAACACCATATATTTT. Amino acid sequence: CASLWPYSGNTIYF.

The chain uses TRBV18 and TRBJ2-7; possibly TRBD1 for D (5 bases). Trimming took off 3 bases at V and 1 base at J, with 13 bases between the two ends. CDR1 is KGHSH, CDR2 LQKENI, per germline. This CDR3 contains 15 residues. For the CDR3, the DNA is TGTGCCAGCTCACCTGCGAACAGGCGTTCCTACGAGCAGTACTTC. This gives the protein CASSPANRRSYEQYF.

V and J are TRBV7-8 and TRBJ2-7; 10 bases are shared with TRBD2. Germline V gives CDR1 SGHVS, CDR2 FQNEAQ. J was trimmed by 5 bases and V by 0 bases; bases with no gene match: 7. The CDR3 runs 16 residues. The CDR3 here is CASSLALEGLANEQYF. CDR3 bases: TGTGCCAGCAGCTTAGCGTTGGAGGGACTAGCGAACGAGCAGTACTTC.

V is TRBV6-5 and J is TRBJ2-5; tentative D call: TRBD1 (5 bases). The CDR3 has 14 residues. V was clipped by 5 bases and J by 4 bases, with 14 bases between them. The germline V gene has CDR1 MNHEY and CDR2 SVGAGI. The CDR3: CASSIGVGVETQYF. CDR3 nucleotides: TGTGCCAGCAGTATAGGGGTTGGAGTAGAGACCCAGTACTTC.

V usage is TRBV7-2 and J usage is TRBJ1-2, with 10 bases identical to TRBD1. Looked up from germline, CDR1 is SGHTA and CDR2 is FQGNSA. The CDR3 covers 15 residues. V dropped 6 bases and J dropped 2; count of bases not matched to a gene: 6. The CDR3 coding sequence is TGTGCCAGCAGAATACGACAGGGGGCGAACTATGGCTACACCTTC. Amino acid sequence: CASRIRQGANYGYTF. The full variable domain, its missing parts supplied by reference TRBV7-2 and TRBJ1-2, is GAGVSQSPSNKVTEKGKDVELRCDPISGHTALYWYRQSLGQGLEFLIYFQGNSAPDKSGLPSDRFSAERTGGSVSTLTIQRTQQEDSAVYLCASRIRQGANYGYTFGSGTRLTVV.

The chain is built from TRBV6-1 and TRBJ1-1; D is perhaps TRBD1 (5 bases). Germline CDR1 and CDR2: MNHNS and SASEGT. The ends were cut back, 1 base at V and 1 base at J, with 13 bases in the middle. This CDR3 has 16 amino acids. CDR3 protein: CASSEEVGGPNTEAFF. CDR3 DNA sequence: TGTGCCAGCAGTGAAGAGGTGGGGGGACCGAACACTGAAGCTTTCTTT.

This clone was detected a few times. This sequence joins TRBV6-1 and TRBJ2-6; D not resolved. With 1 base removed from V and 0 bases from J, the gap between germline ends came to 4 bases. Per germline, CDR1 MNHNS and CDR2 SASEGT. This CDR3 is built from 15 residues. CDR3 in DNA: TGTGCCAGCAGTGAAGGTAACTCTGGGGCCAACGTCCTGACTTTC. Protein: CASSEGNSGANVLTF.

The CDR3 DNA reads as TGTGCCAGCAGCTTGGGAGGGTGGTCTGGAAACACCATATATTTT. Translation: CASSLGGWSGNTIYF. This chain connects TRBV13 to TRBJ1-3; D gene unclear. CDR3 size: 15 residues. The germline V and J ends were trimmed by 3 bases and 1 base, with 10 bases remaining between them. Germline loops: CDR1 PRHDT, CDR2 FYEKMQ (reference sequence).

The J gene is TRBJ1-1, the V gene TRBV7-2, with 7 bases aligning to TRBD1. The CDR3 covers 15 residues. Germline V lookup: CDR1 SGHTA, CDR2 FQGNSA. With V trimmed by 3 bases and J by 0 bases, 4 bases remained unmatched. Here the CDR3 DNA reads TGTGCCAGCAGCTTCGGCGGGACAGTGAACACTGAAGCTTTCTTT. Amino acid sequence: CASSFGGTVNTEAFF.

In its sample, this clone ranks as medium-sized. V gene TRBV19 combines with J gene TRBJ2-7, with TRBD2 matching over 10 bases. Trimming removed 8 bases from V and 4 bases from J; junction bases left unmatched: 8. The germline CDR1 and CDR2 sequences are LNHDA and SQIVND (reference sequence). The CDR3 is 14 amino acids. CDR3 DNA: TGTGCCAGTCGACTGAGCGGGGGGGCTTACGAGCAGTACTTC. The encoded protein is CASRLSGGAYEQYF.

The CDR3 is CASSAEQAGGSPLHF. The CDR3 DNA reads as TGTGCCAGCAGCGCGGAACAGGCGGGAGGATCACCCCTCCACTTT. The V gene is TRBV9, the J gene TRBJ1-6; D is perhaps TRBD1 (5 bases). The V end lost 3 bases, the J end lost 10 bases, and 17 bases lay between the germline ends. The CDR3 is 15 amino acids. CDR1 SGDLS and CDR2 YYNGEE come from the germline V gene.

The chain combines TRBV6-6 with TRBJ2-7, with 12 bases fitting TRBD2. Germline V gene data show CDR1 as MNHNY and CDR2 as SVGAGI (reference sequence). The CDR3 length is 13 residues. V trimming: 8 bases; J trimming: 6 bases; junction bases outside the gene matches: 5. The CDR3 DNA reads TGTGCCAGCCGTCTAGCGGGGGGGGTCGAGCAGTACTTC. Residues: CASRLAGGVEQYF.

This clone was seen once. The genes are TRBV30 and TRBJ2-3; D is possibly TRBD2 (6 bases). V lost 1 base to trimming and J lost 4 bases, with 18 bases between them. The germline gives CDR1 GTSNPN, CDR2 SVGIG (reference sequence). This CDR3 spans 16 amino acids. CDR3 loop: CAWSALWRDESDTQYF. In DNA form, the CDR3 reads TGTGCCTGGAGTGCCCTCTGGAGGGACGAGTCAGATACGCAGTATTTT.

The rearrangement uses TRBV2 and TRBJ1-5, with 7 bases lining up with TRBD1. Germline assignment: CDR1 SNHLY and CDR2 FYNNEI. V was pared by 11 bases and J by 0 bases, with 13 bases of the junction left unmatched. CDR3 length: 16 amino acids. CDR3 nucleotide sequence: TGTGCCGGGGGGCAGGGCCCAGGGGGTAGCAATCAGCCCCAGCATTTT. It translates to CAGGQGPGGSNQPQHF.

The chain has TRBV29-1 and TRBJ1-1, with 11 bases fitting TRBD1. Germline assignment: CDR1 SQVTM and CDR2 ANQGSEA. J gave up 11 bases and V 1 base, and 3 bases lay outside the gene matches. CDR3 length: 12 residues. DNA for the CDR3: TGCAGCGTTGAAGGAGGACAGGGGGCGGCTTTCTTT. Translated: CSVEGGQGAAFF.

This chain joins TRBV6-5 and TRBJ1-5; D possibly corresponds to TRBD1 (6 bases). Trimming pared 6 bases from V and 6 bases from J, leaving 18 bases between. CDR1 is MNHEY and CDR2 is SVGAGI in the germline V gene. CDR3 size: 15 residues. The CDR3 DNA reads TGTGCCAGCAGGCCCACAGGGTCGGGAGGTCAGCCCCAGCATTTT. Its protein is CASRPTGSGGQPQHF.

The chain has TRBV28 and TRBJ2-7, with TRBD2 as a possible D gene (6 bases). The CDR3 consists of 15 residues. In germline, CDR1 is MDHEN, CDR2 SYDVKM. V was cut by 6 bases and J by 2 bases, with 17 bases left in between. CDR3 residues: CASRMTRSGAYEQYF. The CDR3 DNA follows: TGTGCCAGCAGAATGACCCGTAGCGGTGCCTACGAGCAGTACTTC.

The chain joins TRBV11-2 to TRBJ1-2, with 11 bases matching TRBD1. Losses at the gene ends were 5 bases for V and 5 bases for J; bases not matched to a gene: 7. Germline lookup yields CDR1 SGHAT and CDR2 FQNNGV. This CDR3 has 15 residues. The CDR3 DNA reads as TGTGCCAGCAGCCCTGACGGACAGGGGGCTTATGGCTACACCTTC. Amino acids: CASSPDGQGAYGYTF.

The V and J genes are TRBV9 and TRBJ2-6; D may be TRBD1 (6 bases). The germline gives CDR1 SGDLS, CDR2 YYNGEE. The V end lost 0 bases, the J end lost 2 bases, and 12 bases lay between the germline ends. The CDR3 has 17 amino acids. The CDR3 spells CASSVVSGAAGANVLTF. The CDR3 nucleotides read TGTGCCAGCAGCGTAGTCTCAGGGGCCGCTGGGGCCAACGTCCTGACTTTC.

The chain links TRBV11-2 to TRBJ1-3; 7 bases line up with TRBD1. The V and J ends lost 5 bases and 3 bases, in that order; junction bases with no gene match: 4. The CDR3 consists of 14 residues. Germline CDR1 is SGHAT and CDR2 is FQNNGV. CDR3 residues: CASSAQGGGNTIYF. CDR3 DNA sequence: TGTGCCAGCAGCGCTCAGGGGGGTGGAAACACCATATATTTT. The full variable domain, completed using reference TRBV11-2 and TRBJ1-3, is EAGVAQSPRYKIIEKRQSVAFWCNPISGHATLYWYQQILGQGPKLLIQFQNNGVVDDSQLPKDRFSAERLKGVDSTLKIQPAKLEDSAVYLCASSAQGGGNTIYFGEGSWLTVV.

V is TRBV18 and J is TRBJ1-4, with D unresolved. From germline, CDR1 is KGHSH and CDR2 LQKENI. V was pared by 4 bases and J by 2 bases, with 14 bases between. This CDR3 spans 16 amino acids. CDR3 loop: CASSRAGQVTNEKLFF. CDR3 nucleotides: TGTGCCAGCTCACGGGCGGGCCAGGTCACTAATGAAAAACTGTTTTTT.

This sequence joins TRBV9 and TRBJ1-2; no firm D call. The CDR3 loop spans 15 amino acids. Trimming removed 4 bases from V and 4 bases from J, with 17 bases in between. Per germline, CDR1 SGDLS and CDR2 YYNGEE. The CDR3 protein is CASSSEPPFSYGYTF. In DNA form, the CDR3 reads TGTGCCAGCAGCTCCGAGCCCCCATTTAGCTATGGCTACACCTTC.

This clone has a single count. The chain combines TRBV5-1 with TRBJ2-1; 9 nucleotides align to TRBD1. CDR3 length: 15 amino acids. The V and J ends lost 2 bases and 8 bases, in that order; junction bases with no gene match: 8. Germline-derived CDR1 and CDR2 are SGHRS and YFSETQ. The CDR3 region has the DNA TGCGCCAGCAGCTTACAGGACAGGGGAGCGGATGAGCAGTTCTTC. Residues: CASSLQDRGADEQFF.

The J gene is TRBJ2-7, the V gene TRBV7-2, with 8 bases identical to TRBD1. Unmatched junction bases numbered 5, after V lost 3 bases and J lost 4 bases. The CDR3 totals 14 residues. The germline gives CDR1 SGHTA, CDR2 FQGNSA. The CDR3 nucleotides read TGTGCCAGCAGCTTCCAGACAGGGGCGTACGAGCAGTACTTC. Translating it yields CASSFQTGAYEQYF.